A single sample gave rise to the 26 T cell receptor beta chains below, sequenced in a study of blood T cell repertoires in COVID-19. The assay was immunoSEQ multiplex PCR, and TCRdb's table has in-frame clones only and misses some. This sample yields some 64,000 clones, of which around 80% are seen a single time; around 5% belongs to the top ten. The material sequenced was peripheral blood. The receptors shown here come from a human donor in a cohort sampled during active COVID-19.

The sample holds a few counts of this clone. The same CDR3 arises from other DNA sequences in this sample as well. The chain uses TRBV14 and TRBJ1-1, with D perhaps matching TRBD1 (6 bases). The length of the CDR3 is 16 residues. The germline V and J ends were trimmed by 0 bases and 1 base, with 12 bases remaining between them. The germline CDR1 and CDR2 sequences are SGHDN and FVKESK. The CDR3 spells CASSQDSGVGNTEAFF. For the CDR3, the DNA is TGTGCCAGCAGCCAAGATTCAGGGGTAGGGAACACTGAAGCTTTCTTT.

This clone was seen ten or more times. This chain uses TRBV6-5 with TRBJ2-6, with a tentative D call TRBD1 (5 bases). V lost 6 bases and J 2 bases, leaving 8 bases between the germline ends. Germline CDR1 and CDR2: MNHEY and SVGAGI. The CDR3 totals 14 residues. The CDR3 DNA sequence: TGTGCCAGCAGAGGGGCGGCTGGGGCCAACGTCCTGACTTTC. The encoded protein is CASRGAAGANVLTF.

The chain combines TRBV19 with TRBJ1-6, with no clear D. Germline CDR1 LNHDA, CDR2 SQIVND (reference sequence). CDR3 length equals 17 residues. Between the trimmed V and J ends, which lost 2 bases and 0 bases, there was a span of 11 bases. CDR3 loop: CASSIMSSVSYNSPLHF. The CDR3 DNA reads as TGTGCCAGTAGTATAATGTCCTCCGTCTCCTATAATTCACCCCTCCACTTT.

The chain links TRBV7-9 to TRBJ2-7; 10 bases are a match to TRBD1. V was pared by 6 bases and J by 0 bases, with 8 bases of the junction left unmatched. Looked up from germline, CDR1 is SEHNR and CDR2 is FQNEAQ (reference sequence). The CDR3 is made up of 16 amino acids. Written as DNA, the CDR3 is TGTGCCAGCAGTGCACTAGGGACAGGGGACTCCTACGAGCAGTACTTC. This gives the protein CASSALGTGDSYEQYF.

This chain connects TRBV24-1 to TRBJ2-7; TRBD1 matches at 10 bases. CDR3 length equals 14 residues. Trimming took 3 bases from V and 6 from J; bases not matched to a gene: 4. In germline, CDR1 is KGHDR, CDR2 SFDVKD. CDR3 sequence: CATSDPGQGPEQYF. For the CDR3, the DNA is TGTGCCACCAGTGATCCGGGACAGGGGCCCGAGCAGTACTTC.

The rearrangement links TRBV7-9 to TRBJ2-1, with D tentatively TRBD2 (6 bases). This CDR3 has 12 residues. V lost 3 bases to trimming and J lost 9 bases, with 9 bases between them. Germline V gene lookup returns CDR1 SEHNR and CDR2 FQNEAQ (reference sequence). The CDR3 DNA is TGTGCCAGCAGCTTGGTTAGCGGTGAGCAGTTCTTC. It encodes CASSLVSGEQFF.

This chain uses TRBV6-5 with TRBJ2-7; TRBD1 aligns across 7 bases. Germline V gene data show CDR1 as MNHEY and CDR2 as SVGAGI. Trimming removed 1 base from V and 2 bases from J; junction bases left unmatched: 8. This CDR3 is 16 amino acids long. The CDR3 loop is CASSYFTRQGTYEQYF. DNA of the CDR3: TGTGCCAGCAGTTACTTCACCCGACAGGGAACCTACGAGCAGTACTTC.

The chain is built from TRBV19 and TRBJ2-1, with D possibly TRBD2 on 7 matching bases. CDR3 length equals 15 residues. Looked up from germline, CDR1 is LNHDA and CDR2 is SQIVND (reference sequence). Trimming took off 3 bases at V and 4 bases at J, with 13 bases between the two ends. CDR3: CASSIEGGRYNEQFF. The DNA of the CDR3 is TGTGCCAGTAGTATCGAGGGGGGGCGGTACAATGAGCAGTTCTTC.

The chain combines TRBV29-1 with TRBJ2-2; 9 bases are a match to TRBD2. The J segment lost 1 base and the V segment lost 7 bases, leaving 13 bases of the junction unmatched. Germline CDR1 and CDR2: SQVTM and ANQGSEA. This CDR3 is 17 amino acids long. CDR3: CSAWVPVSGRNTGELFF. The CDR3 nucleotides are TGCAGCGCCTGGGTCCCGGTTAGCGGGAGGAACACCGGGGAGCTGTTTTTT.

The CDR3 region has the DNA TGTGCCAGCAGCATTCGGGGGGAATTAGTTAATGGCTACACCTTC. Amino acids: CASSIRGELVNGYTF. The chain combines TRBV5-8 with TRBJ1-2; D possibly corresponds to TRBD1 (5 bases). There are 15 residues in the CDR3. The germline V gene encodes CDR1 SGHTS and CDR2 YDEGEE. V was trimmed by 4 bases and J by 6 bases, leaving 19 bases between them.

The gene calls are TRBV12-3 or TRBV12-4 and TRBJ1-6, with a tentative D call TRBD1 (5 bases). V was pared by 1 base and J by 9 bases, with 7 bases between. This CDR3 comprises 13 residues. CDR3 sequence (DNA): TGTGCCAGCAGTTTAGAAAGGGGTTCACCCCTCCACTTT. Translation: CASSLERGSPLHF.

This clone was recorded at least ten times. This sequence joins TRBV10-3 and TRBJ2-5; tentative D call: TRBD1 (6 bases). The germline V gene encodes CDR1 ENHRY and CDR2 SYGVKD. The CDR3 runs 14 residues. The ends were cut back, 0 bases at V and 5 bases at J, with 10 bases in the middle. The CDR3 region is CAISESGGGETQYF. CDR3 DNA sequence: TGTGCCATCAGTGAGTCTGGGGGCGGGGAGACCCAGTACTTC.

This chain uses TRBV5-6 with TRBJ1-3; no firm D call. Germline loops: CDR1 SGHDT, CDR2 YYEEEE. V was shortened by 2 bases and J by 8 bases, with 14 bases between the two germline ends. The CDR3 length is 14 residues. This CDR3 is CASSLRDQVDTIYF. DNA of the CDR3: TGTGCCAGCAGCTTACGAGACCAGGTTGACACCATATATTTT.

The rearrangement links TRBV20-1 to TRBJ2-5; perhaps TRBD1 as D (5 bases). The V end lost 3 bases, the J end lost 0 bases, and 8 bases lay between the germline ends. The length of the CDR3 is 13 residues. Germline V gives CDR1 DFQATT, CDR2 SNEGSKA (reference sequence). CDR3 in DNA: TGCAGTGCTAGTTACAGGAACCAAGAGACCCAGTACTTC. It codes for CSASYRNQETQYF.

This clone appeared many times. CDR3 amino acids: CASSLDRGREVTYEQYF. The DNA for the CDR3 is TGTGCCAGCAGCTTGGACAGGGGCCGCGAGGTTACCTACGAGCAGTACTTC. The chain uses TRBV5-6 and TRBJ2-7; TRBD1 aligns across 7 bases. Trimming removed 0 bases from V and 2 bases from J; junction bases left unmatched: 11. CDR1 is SGHDT, CDR2 YYEEEE, per germline. This CDR3 region has 17 residues.

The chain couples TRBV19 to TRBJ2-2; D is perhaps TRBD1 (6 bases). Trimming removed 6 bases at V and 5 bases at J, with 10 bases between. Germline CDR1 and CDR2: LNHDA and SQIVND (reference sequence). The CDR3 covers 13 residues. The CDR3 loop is CASSTQGTGELFF. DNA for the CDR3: TGTGCCAGTAGCACACAGGGAACCGGGGAGCTGTTTTTT.

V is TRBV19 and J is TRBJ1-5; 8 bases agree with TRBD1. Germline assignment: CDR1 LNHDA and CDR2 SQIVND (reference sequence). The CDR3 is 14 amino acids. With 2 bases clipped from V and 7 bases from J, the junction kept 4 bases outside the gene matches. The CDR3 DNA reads TGTGCCAGTAGTATAACAGGGGGGTGGCAGCCCCAGCATTTT. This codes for CASSITGGWQPQHF.

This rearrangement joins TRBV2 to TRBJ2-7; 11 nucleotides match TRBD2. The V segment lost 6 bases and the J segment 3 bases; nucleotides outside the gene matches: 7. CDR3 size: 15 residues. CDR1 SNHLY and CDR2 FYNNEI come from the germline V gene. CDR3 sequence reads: CASRPGTSGLYEQYF. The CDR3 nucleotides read TGTGCCAGCAGACCCGGGACTAGCGGCCTCTACGAGCAGTACTTC.

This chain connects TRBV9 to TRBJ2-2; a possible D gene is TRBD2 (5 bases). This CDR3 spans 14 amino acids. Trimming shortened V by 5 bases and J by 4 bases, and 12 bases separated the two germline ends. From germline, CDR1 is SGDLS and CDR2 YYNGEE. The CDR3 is CASRSRGSTGELFF. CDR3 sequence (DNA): TGTGCCAGCAGAAGTAGAGGGAGCACCGGGGAGCTGTTTTTT.

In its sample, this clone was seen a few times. CDR3 residues: CAISESQGLSNQPQHF. CDR3 sequence (DNA): TGTGCCATCAGTGAGTCTCAGGGATTGAGCAATCAGCCCCAGCATTTT. This chain links TRBV10-3 with TRBJ1-5, with D perhaps matching TRBD1 (5 bases). Trimming stripped 0 bases from V and 1 base from J, with 10 bases between. The CDR3 loop spans 16 amino acids. Per the germline V gene, CDR1 is ENHRY and CDR2 is SYGVKD.

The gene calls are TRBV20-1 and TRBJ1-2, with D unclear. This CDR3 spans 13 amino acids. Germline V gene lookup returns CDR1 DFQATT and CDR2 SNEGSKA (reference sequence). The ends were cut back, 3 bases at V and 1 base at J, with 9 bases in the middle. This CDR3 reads CSASGGSNYGYTF. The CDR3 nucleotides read TGCAGTGCTAGTGGAGGCAGTAACTATGGCTACACCTTC.

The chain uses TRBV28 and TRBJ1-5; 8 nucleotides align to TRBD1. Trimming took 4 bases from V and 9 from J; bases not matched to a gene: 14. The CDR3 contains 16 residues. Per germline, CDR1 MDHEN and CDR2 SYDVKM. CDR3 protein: CASSSPLGQGWSPQHF. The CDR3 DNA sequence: TGTGCCAGCAGTTCCCCCCTCGGACAGGGTTGGTCGCCCCAGCATTTT. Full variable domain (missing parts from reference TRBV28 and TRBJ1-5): DVKVTQSSRYLVKRTGEKVFLECVQDMDHENMFWYRQDPGLGLRLIYFSYDVKMKEKGDIPEGYSVSREKKERFSLILESASTNQTSMYLCASSSPLGQGWSPQHFGDGTRLSIL.

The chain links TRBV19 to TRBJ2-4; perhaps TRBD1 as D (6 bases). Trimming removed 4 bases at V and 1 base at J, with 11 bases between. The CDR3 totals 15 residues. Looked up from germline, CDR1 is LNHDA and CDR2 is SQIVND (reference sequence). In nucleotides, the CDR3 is TGTGCCAGTAGTACTCACAGGGTTGCCAAAAACATTCAGTACTTC. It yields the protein CASSTHRVAKNIQYF.

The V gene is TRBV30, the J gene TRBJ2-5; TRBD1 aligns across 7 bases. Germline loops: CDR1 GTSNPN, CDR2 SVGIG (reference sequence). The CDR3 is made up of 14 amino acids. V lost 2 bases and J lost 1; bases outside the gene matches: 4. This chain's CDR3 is CAWSRGPSQETQYF. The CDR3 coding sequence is TGTGCCTGGAGTAGGGGGCCCAGCCAAGAGACCCAGTACTTC.

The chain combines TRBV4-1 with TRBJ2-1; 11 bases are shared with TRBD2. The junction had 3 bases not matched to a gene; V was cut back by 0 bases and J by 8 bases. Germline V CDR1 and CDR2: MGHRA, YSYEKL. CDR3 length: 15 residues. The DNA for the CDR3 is TGCGCCAGCAGCCAAGAACTAGCGGGGGCGGATGAGCAGTTCTTC. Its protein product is CASSQELAGADEQFF.

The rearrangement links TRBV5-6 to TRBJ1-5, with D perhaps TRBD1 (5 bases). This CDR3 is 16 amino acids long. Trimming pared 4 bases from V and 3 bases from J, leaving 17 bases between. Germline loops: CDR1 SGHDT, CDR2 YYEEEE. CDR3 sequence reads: CASSIGMTEYNQPQHF. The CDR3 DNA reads TGTGCCAGCAGCATAGGGATGACAGAATACAATCAGCCCCAGCATTTT.